This T cell receptor beta chain was retrieved from a study of cytomegalovirus exposure and HLA in healthy donors. Findings of the study overall: Information on immune exposure was restricted to one variable (CMV serostatus). Rarity characterized most TCR sequences, yet some public TCRs appeared in many donors.

This CDR3 spans 15 amino acids. Losses at the gene ends were 1 base for V and 7 bases for J; bases not matched to a gene: 2. CDR1 is SGHRS and CDR2 is YFSETQ in the germline V gene. Turning to this clone: Its antigen is unidentified.

Amplification used 60 Vbeta primers and 13 Jbeta primers. Measured with immunoSEQ multiplex PCR; TCRdb has only the in-frame clones, and not every one. Seen here are 72,000 or so clones, approximately 77% observed once, and the top ten hold about 7.4%. The V and J genes are TRBV5-1 and TRBJ2-1, with 13 bases matching TRBD2. Sequencing was done on a sample of PBMCs. The clonotype was recovered from a woman younger than 45 in good health and CMV-seropositive. CDR3 DNA sequence: TGCGCCAGCAGCTTGCGACTAGCGGGGGGAAATGAGCAGTTCTTC. Amino acid sequence: CASSLRLAGGNEQFF.